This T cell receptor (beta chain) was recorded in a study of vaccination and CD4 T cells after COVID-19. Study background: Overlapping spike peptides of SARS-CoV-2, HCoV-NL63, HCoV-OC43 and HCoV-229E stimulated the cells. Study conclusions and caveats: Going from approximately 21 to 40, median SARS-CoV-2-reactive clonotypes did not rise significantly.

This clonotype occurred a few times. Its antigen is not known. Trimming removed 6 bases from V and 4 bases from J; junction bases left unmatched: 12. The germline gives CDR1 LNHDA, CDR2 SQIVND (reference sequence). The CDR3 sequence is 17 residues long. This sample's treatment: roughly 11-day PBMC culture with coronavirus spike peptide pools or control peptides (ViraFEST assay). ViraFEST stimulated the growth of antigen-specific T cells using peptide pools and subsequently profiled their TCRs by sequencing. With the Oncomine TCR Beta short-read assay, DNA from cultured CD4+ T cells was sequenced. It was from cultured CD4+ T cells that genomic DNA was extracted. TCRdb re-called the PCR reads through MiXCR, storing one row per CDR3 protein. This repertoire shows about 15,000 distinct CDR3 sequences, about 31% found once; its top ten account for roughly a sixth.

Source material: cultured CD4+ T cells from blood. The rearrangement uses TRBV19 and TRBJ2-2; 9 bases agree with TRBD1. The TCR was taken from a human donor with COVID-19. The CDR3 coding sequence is TGTGCCAGTAGACGCACCTCCGGGACAGGGTTCACCGGGGAGCTGTTTTTT. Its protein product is CASRRTSGTGFTGELFF. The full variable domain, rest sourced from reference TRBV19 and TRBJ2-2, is DGGITQSPKYLFRKEGQNVTLSCEQNLNHDAMYWYRQDPGQGLRLIYYSQIVNDFQKGDIAEGYSVSREKKESFPLTVTSAQKNPTAFYLCASRRTSGTGFTGELFFGEGSRLTVL.